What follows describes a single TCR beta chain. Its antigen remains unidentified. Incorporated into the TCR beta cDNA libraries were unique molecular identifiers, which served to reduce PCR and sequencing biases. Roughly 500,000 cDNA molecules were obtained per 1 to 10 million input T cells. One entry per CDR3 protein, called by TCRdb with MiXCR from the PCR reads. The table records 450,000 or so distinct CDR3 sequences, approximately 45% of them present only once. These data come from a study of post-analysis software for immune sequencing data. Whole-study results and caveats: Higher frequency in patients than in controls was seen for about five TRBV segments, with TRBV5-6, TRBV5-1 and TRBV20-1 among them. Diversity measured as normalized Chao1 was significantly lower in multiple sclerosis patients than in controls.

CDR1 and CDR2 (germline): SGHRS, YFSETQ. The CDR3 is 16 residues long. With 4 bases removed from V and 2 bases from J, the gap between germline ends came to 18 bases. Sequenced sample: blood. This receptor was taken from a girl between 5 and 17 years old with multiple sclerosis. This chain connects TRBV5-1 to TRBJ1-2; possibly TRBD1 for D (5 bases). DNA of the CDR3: TGCGCCAGCAGCCCTCAACCGGGACGGACCAACTATGGCTACACCTTC. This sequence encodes CASSPQPGRTNYGYTF.